The next 5 T cell receptor beta chains were all read from a single sample in a study of blood T cell repertoires in COVID-19. TCRdb's copy holds only in-frame clones and misses some; the assay was immunoSEQ multiplex PCR. This table has fewer than 300,000 clones, roughly 90% appearing once. The source material was peripheral blood. All receptors derive from a woman between 25 and 40 years old with acute or convalescent COVID-19.

V is TRBV6-1 and J is TRBJ2-1, with no clear D. The CDR3 consists of 12 residues. The germline V gene has CDR1 MNHNS and CDR2 SASEGT. The V gene lost 2 bases and the J gene lost 6 bases, with 5 bases spanning the gap. This CDR3 reads CASSEQVNEQFF. DNA of the CDR3: TGTGCCAGCAGTGAACAGGTCAATGAGCAGTTCTTC.

This chain uses TRBV19 with TRBJ2-7; perhaps TRBD1 as D (7 bases). V lost 5 bases and J 2 bases, leaving 19 bases between the germline ends. The germline CDR1 and CDR2 sequences are LNHDA and SQIVND (reference sequence). The CDR3 totals 16 residues. CDR3 bases: TGTGCCAGTAGTGCGGGACAGACGGTGGGGGCCTACGAGCAGTACTTC. Its translation is CASSAGQTVGAYEQYF. Full variable domain (rest looked up from reference TRBV19 and TRBJ2-7): DGGITQSPKYLFRKEGQNVTLSCEQNLNHDAMYWYRQDPGQGLRLIYYSQIVNDFQKGDIAEGYSVSREKKESFPLTVTSAQKNPTAFYLCASSAGQTVGAYEQYFGPGTRLTVT.

The chain uses TRBV30 and TRBJ2-7; perhaps TRBD2 as D (6 bases). CDR1 and CDR2 (germline): GTSNPN, SVGIG (reference sequence). The germline V and J ends were trimmed by 6 bases and 3 bases, with 15 bases remaining between them. The CDR3 consists of 13 residues. The CDR3 loop reads CACAWTGDYEQYF. The CDR3 nucleotides are TGTGCCTGTGCCTGGACGGGAGACTACGAGCAGTACTTC.

The genes are TRBV18 and TRBJ2-5; the match to TRBD1 covers 8 bases. CDR3 length: 15 residues. Germline V gives CDR1 KGHSH, CDR2 LQKENI. After removal of 6 bases from V and 1 base from J, the junction contained 7 bases not matched to a gene. Here the CDR3 reads CASSPQGASQETQYF. The DNA of the CDR3 is TGTGCCAGCTCGCCCCAGGGGGCGAGCCAAGAGACCCAGTACTTC. Full variable domain (missing parts from reference TRBV18 and TRBJ2-5): NAGVMQNPRHLVRRRGQEARLRCSPMKGHSHVYWYRQLPEEGLKFMVYLQKENIIDESGMPKERFSAEFPKEGPSILRIQQVVRGDSAAYFCASSPQGASQETQYFGPGTRLLVL.

V gene TRBV7-2 combines with J gene TRBJ1-5; 7 bases fit TRBD1. Trimming removed 1 base from V and 3 bases from J; junction bases left unmatched: 6. From germline, CDR1 is SGHTA and CDR2 FQGNSA. The CDR3 runs 16 residues. The CDR3 loop reads CASSLGPRGNNQPQHF. The CDR3 coding sequence is TGTGCCAGCAGCTTAGGGCCCAGGGGGAACAATCAGCCCCAGCATTTT.